This T cell receptor beta chain is drawn from a study of blood T cell repertoires in COVID-19. Sequencing used immunoSEQ multiplex PCR; TCRdb keeps in-frame clones, though not all of them. Of 64,000 or so clones in the sample, almost 80% were seen once. Losses at the gene ends were 4 bases for V and 3 bases for J; bases not matched to a gene: 6. This CDR3 is 17 amino acids long. The V gene's germline CDR1 is LGHDT and CDR2 YNNKEL (reference sequence). The chain is built from TRBV3-1 (or the pseudogene TRBV3-2) and TRBJ2-3; 14 bases fit TRBD2. Material: peripheral blood. This TCR was recovered from a man aged 80 or over with acute or convalescent COVID-19. CDR3 in DNA: TGTGCCAGCAGCCCTGGACTAGCGGGAGGCGGGACAGATACGCAGTATTTT. This translates into CASSPGLAGGGTDTQYF.